The 2 T cell receptor beta chains presented below share a single source sample, sequenced in a study of shared clonotypes between healthy human individuals. Method: immunoSEQ multiplex PCR; TCRdb's copy keeps in-frame clones and lacks some. Among about 520,000 clones listed, around 95% were seen once. Sequencing was performed on naive CD4+ T cells sorted from blood. As for subset: CD45RA+ positively selected. The source is a woman aged 30 to 39 in good health.

The chain uses TRBV19 and TRBJ2-1; TRBD2 matches 12 bases. CDR1 LNHDA and CDR2 SQIVND come from the germline V gene (reference sequence). CDR3 length: 16 amino acids. J gave up 3 bases and V 5 bases, and 5 bases lay outside the gene matches. CDR3 in DNA: TGTGCCAGTAGTTCCCAGGGACTAGCGGGCTACAATGAGCAGTTCTTC. Encoded protein: CASSSQGLAGYNEQFF.

The chain joins TRBV2 to TRBJ2-7; D is unresolved. The CDR3 extends over 10 amino acids. Per germline, CDR1 SNHLY and CDR2 FYNNEI. Trimming cost V 7 bases and J 3 bases, with 4 bases left between them. CDR3 region: CASNVYEQYF. CDR3 coding DNA: TGTGCCAGCAACGTCTACGAGCAGTACTTC.